This T cell receptor (beta chain) was captured in a study of blood T cell repertoires in COVID-19 (TCRdb year 2020). Background for the entire study: Samples from collaborators originated in the United States, Italy and Spain and spanned both the acute and convalescent phases of COVID-19. HLA class I and class II types, where available, came from metadata supplied by the sample provider rather than from assay-based typing. Samples were obtained from the ongoing ImmuneRACE study (first 160 participants) and from 1,254 subjects provided by 6 global collaborators. A freely available public database, intended as a resource for researchers studying the immune response to SARS-CoV-2, is where the repertoires were released. A de-identified subject ID, COVID-19 status, age in years and sex were almost always included in the sample metadata. The material from the prospective study consisted of cDNA or gDNA derived from T cells, B-cell-depleted T cells, or PBMCs. Subjects who had been exposed to COVID-19, were actively infected with it, or had recovered from it provided the deeply sampled blood TCRbeta repertoires that made up the dataset.

Broad study findings and their caveats: Clinical and demographic metadata were provided uncurated, with the amount varying by source and participant.

The immunoSEQ Assay, a bias-controlled multiplex PCR, was used to amplify TCRbeta CDR3 regions from genomic DNA. In the authors' own workflow: The number of nucleated cells in each sample was estimated by amplification of reference gene primers within the assay. To quantify the absolute abundance of each unique TCRbeta CDR3 rearrangement, sequence reads were collapsed and filtered. For each sample, productive Simpson clonality was calculated as the square root of Simpson's diversity index across productive rearrangements. TCRdb provides this immuneACCESS table in a form limited to in-frame rearrangements. Some clones are lacking; in checked studies, under half of them reflect an unresolved V gene, and why the rest are absent is not known. Clone size and the V and J calls come from that table; the DNA yielded D and trimming. This sample lists about 370,000 clones; around nine tenths were detected once. About 1.7% of the sample rests with the top ten.

A remark on this clone: It has no known antigen specificity. One base away there is no much larger clone; base qualities are not given.

V and J lose 3 bases and 7 bases, and a span of 16 bases separates them. CDR3 length: 15 amino acids, cysteine to phenylalanine. Of the read, only the CDR3 DNA is kept; its 45 bases are in frame from base 1. CDR1 MDHEN and CDR2 SYDVKM were looked up in the germline V gene. Participants in the prospective study were enrolled through a virtual design, were aged about 18 to 90 years, and lived in about two dozen United States geographic areas. To assign participants to cohorts, the prospective study relied on clinical history that participants themselves reported in a screening survey and a study questionnaire. Recovered participants in ImmuneRACE Cohort 3 were defined by two consecutive negative NP/OP PCR tests, clearance by a healthcare professional, or resolution of symptoms. Mobile phlebotomists in the prospective study collected whole blood, serum and a nasopharyngeal or oropharyngeal swab from every participant. Over a roughly 2-month period, participants in the prospective study had the option of providing additional blood draws and questionnaires. Before DNA extraction, prospective study blood samples were shipped either frozen or at room temperature.

The sequenced sample consisted of PBMCs or T cells enriched from blood (not recorded which). This chain joins TRBV28 to TRBJ1-5; TRBD1 could be the D gene, as 5 bases match. The source of this sequence is a woman in her 30s who had recovered from COVID-19. The CDR3 reads as follows: CASSFQTVVKQPQHF. In nucleotides, the sequence is TGTGCCAGCAGTTTCCAGACAGTAGTTAAACAGCCCCAGCATTTT.